The 2 T cell receptor beta chains presented below share a single source sample, sequenced in a study of metastatic and nonmetastatic thyroid tumors. With MiXCR, TCRdb reprocessed the PCR reads. This sample has roughly 93,000 clones, with roughly 13% found just once. Thyroid surgery was preceded by no treatment in any patient. Sequenced material: blood. Every receptor here comes from a female donor with papillary thyroid cancer or a benign thyroid nodule (not recorded which). Some clones in this sample may be carry-over from other donors' samples.

Regarding this clone: This sample includes further DNA sequences coding for the same CDR3. The rearrangement joins TRBV5-6 to TRBJ2-2, with 9 bases lining up with TRBD2. From germline, CDR1 is SGHDT and CDR2 YYEEEE. V lost 4 bases and J lost 7; bases outside the gene matches: 8. The CDR3 contains 15 residues. CDR3 in DNA: TGTGCCAGCAGCCCGGCTAGCGGGACGGGCGGGGAGCTGTTTTTT. Translating gives CASSPASGTGGELFF. Variable domain in full (rest from reference TRBV5-6 and TRBJ2-2): DAGVTQSPTHLIKTRGQQVTLRCSPKSGHDTVSWYQQALGQGPQFIFQYYEEEERQRGNFPDRFSGHQFPNYSSELNVNALLLGDSALYLCASSPASGTGGELFFGEGSRLTVL.

CDR3 sequence reads: CASSQATGSSYNEQFF. The CDR3 coding sequence is TGTGCCAGCAGCCAAGCTACAGGGAGCTCCTACAATGAGCAGTTCTTC. The rearrangement joins TRBV4-2 to TRBJ2-1, with D tentatively TRBD1 (6 bases). CDR1 is LGHNA, CDR2 YNFKEQ, per germline. This CDR3 has 16 amino acids. V dropped 1 base and J dropped 0 bases, with 10 bases sitting between them.